Listed below are T cell receptor beta chains from one sample, sequenced in a study of T cell changes during pregnancy in multiple sclerosis. Profiled with immunoSEQ multiplex PCR; TCRdb holds only in-frame clones, not every one. The table lists around 40,000 clones, 90% of them singletons, with around 0.48% in the top ten. The sample here was CD4+ T cells from peripheral blood mononuclear cells, taken in the first trimester of pregnancy. Receptors were obtained from a female donor in good health, enrolled as a control in a pregnancy study. Each CDR3 is given with its conserved first and last residue. A D gene is named only where the DNA matches it firmly. Size is omitted from some rows. Given values are once, few, many or a class for expanded clones.

size	V	D	J	CDR3	DNA
.	TRBV7-2	TRBD1	TRBJ1-2	CASSPQGSYGYTF	TGTGCCAGCAGCCCACAGGGGTCCTATGGCTACACCTTC
once	TRBV6-5	TRBD1	TRBJ1-2	CASSTDRVSYGYTF	TGTGCCAGCAGTACGGACAGGGTCAGCTATGGCTACACCTTC
.	TRBV2	TRBD1	TRBJ1-2	CASGERTGGDYGYTF	TGTGCCAGCGGGGAGAGGACAGGAGGTGACTATGGCTACACCTTC
.	TRBV9	.	TRBJ1-6	CASSVAGRGSSPLHF	TGTGCCAGCAGCGTAGCGGGCAGGGGTAGTTCACCCCTCCACTTT
.	TRBV6-5	TRBD2	TRBJ2-1	CASSSTSGGLFF	TGTGCCAGCAGTTCGACTAGCGGGGGGCTGTTCTTC
.	TRBV28	.	TRBJ1-2	CASSQQGPPYGYTF	TGTGCCAGCAGTCAACAGGGTCCACCCTATGGCTACACCTTC
few	TRBV30	.	TRBJ2-7	CAWDVGSGYEQYF	TGTGCCTGGGACGTCGGTAGCGGCTACGAGCAGTACTTC
.	TRBV5-4	.	TRBJ1-1	CASSKGGATEAFF	TGTGCCAGCAGCAAGGGGGGGGCCACTGAAGCTTTCTTT
.	TRBV5-1	.	TRBJ1-3	CASSLEPRQGNTIYF	TGCGCCAGCAGCTTGGAACCCCGACAGGGAAACACCATATATTTT
.	TRBV6-5	TRBD1	TRBJ2-4	CASSPLGQGINIQYF	TGTGCCAGCTCCCCTCTGGGACAGGGGATAAACATTCAGTACTTC
.	TRBV7-8	.	TRBJ1-1	CASSYNTGLTTEAFF	TGTGCCAGCAGCTACAACACAGGGCTGACCACTGAAGCTTTCTTT
once	TRBV6-5	.	TRBJ2-3	CASSYSAVNTDTQYF	TGTGCCAGCAGTTACTCGGCGGTAAACACAGATACGCAGTATTTT
.	TRBV6-5	TRBD2	TRBJ2-1	CASSGYGDYYNEQFF	TGTGCCAGCAGCGGCTACGGGGACTACTACAATGAGCAGTTCTTC
.	TRBV5-3	.	TRBJ1-5	CARSLGHYSNQPQHF	TGTGCCAGAAGCTTGGGGCATTATAGCAATCAGCCCCAGCATTTT
.	TRBV27	TRBD1	TRBJ1-2	CASSLSPGQGFGYTF	TGTGCCAGCAGTTTGTCCCCGGGACAGGGCTTTGGCTACACCTTC
once	TRBV6-1	.	TRBJ2-1	CASPGSSREQFF	TGTGCCAGTCCAGGGTCCTCCCGAGAGCAGTTCTTC
.	TRBV4-1	TRBD1	TRBJ1-1	CASSHDRTGGTEAFF	TGCGCCAGCAGCCATGATCGGACAGGGGGCACTGAAGCTTTCTTT
.	TRBV12-2	.	TRBJ1-3	CASRLASLQGTISFSGNTIYF	TGTGCAAGTCGCTTAGCGTCCCTCCAGGGGACCATCTCCTTCTCTGGAAACACCATATATTTT
.	TRBV30	.	TRBJ2-7	CAWSVTAGEQYF	TGTGCCTGGAGTGTGACAGCGGGCGAGCAGTACTTC
once	TRBV20-1	TRBD1	TRBJ2-7	CSATDRDEQYF	TGCAGTGCTACCGACAGGGACGAGCAGTACTTC